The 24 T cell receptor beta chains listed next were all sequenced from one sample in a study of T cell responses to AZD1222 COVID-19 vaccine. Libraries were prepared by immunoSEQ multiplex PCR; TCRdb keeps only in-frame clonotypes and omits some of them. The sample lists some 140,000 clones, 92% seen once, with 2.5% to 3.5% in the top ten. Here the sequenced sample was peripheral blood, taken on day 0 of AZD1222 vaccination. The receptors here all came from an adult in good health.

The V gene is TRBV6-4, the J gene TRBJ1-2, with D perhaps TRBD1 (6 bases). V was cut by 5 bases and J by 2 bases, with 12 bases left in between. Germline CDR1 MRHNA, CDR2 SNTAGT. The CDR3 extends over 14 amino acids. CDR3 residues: CASSPPTGNYGYTF. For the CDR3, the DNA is TGTGCCAGCAGTCCTCCGACAGGAAACTATGGCTACACCTTC.

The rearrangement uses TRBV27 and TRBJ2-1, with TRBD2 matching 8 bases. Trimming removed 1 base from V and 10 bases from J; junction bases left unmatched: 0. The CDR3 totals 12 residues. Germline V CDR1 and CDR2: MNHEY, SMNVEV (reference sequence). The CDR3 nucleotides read TGTGCCAGCAGTTTATTAGCGGGAGAGCAGTTCTTC. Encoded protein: CASSLLAGEQFF.

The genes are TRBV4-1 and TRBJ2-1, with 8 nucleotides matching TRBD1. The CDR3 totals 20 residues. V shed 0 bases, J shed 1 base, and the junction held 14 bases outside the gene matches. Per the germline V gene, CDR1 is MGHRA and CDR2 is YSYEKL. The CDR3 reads CASSQERRDQGAGSYNEQFF. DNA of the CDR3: TGCGCCAGCAGCCAAGAAAGACGAGATCAGGGGGCTGGATCCTACAATGAGCAGTTCTTC.

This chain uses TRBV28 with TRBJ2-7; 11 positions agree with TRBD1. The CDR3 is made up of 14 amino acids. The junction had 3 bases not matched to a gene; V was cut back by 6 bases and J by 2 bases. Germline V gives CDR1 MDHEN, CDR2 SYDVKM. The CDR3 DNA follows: TGTGCCAGCAGGGGACAGGGGGTGACCTACGAGCAGTACTTC. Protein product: CASRGQGVTYEQYF.

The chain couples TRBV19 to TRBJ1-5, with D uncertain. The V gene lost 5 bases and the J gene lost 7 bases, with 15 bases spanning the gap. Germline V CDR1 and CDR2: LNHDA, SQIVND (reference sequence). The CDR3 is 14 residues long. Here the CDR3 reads CASSQGNGGQPQHF. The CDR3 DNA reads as TGTGCCAGTAGTCAAGGCAACGGCGGGCAGCCCCAGCATTTT. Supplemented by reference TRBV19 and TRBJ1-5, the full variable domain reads DGGITQSPKYLFRKEGQNVTLSCEQNLNHDAMYWYRQDPGQGLRLIYYSQIVNDFQKGDIAEGYSVSREKKESFPLTVTSAQKNPTAFYLCASSQGNGGQPQHFGDGTRLSIL.

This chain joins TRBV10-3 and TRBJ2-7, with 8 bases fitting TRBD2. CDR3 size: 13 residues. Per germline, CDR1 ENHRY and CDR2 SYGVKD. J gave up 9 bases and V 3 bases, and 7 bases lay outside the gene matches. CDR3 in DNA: TGTGCCATCAGTGAACTGACTAGCGCCTCGCAGTACTTC. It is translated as CAISELTSASQYF.

The CDR3 is CASSSRENYEQYF. Written as DNA, the CDR3 is TGCGCCAGCAGCTCCCGGGAGAACTACGAGCAGTACTTC. V is TRBV5-1 and J is TRBJ2-7; tentative D call: TRBD2 (6 bases). V lost 3 bases and J lost 3, with 10 bases in between. Germline V gene data show CDR1 as SGHRS and CDR2 as YFSETQ. The CDR3 has 13 residues.

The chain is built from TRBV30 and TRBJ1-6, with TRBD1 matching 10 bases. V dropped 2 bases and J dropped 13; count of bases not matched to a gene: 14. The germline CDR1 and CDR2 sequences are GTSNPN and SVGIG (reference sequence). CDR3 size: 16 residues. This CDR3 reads CAWSTRQATGGNPLHF. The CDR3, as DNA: TGTGCCTGGAGTACGAGGCAGGCGACAGGGGGCAATCCCCTCCACTTT.

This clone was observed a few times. The CDR3 reads CASTVTGANVLTF. CDR3 nucleotides: TGTGCCAGCACCGTAACTGGGGCCAACGTCCTGACTTTC. The chain links TRBV7-2 to TRBJ2-6; D gene unclear. The germline CDR1 and CDR2 sequences are SGHTA and FQGNSA. This CDR3 contains 13 residues. Trimming shortened V by 7 bases and J by 2 bases, and 6 bases separated the two germline ends.

CDR3 sequence reads: CASSLEGLFEQFF. CDR3 nucleotides: TGTGCCAGCAGCTTAGAAGGACTCTTTGAGCAGTTCTTC. The chain uses TRBV11-2 and TRBJ2-1, with a tentative D call TRBD2 (5 bases). CDR1 is SGHAT, CDR2 FQNNGV, per germline. Trimming left V 0 bases short and J 9 bases short, with 9 bases between. The CDR3 covers 13 residues. The full variable domain, its missing parts supplied by reference TRBV11-2 and TRBJ2-1, is EAGVAQSPRYKIIEKRQSVAFWCNPISGHATLYWYQQILGQGPKLLIQFQNNGVVDDSQLPKDRFSAERLKGVDSTLKIQPAKLEDSAVYLCASSLEGLFEQFFGPGTRLTVL.

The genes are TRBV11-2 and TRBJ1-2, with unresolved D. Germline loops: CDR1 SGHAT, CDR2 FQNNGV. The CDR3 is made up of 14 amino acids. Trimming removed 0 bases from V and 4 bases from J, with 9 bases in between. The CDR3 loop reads CASSLESWSYGYTF. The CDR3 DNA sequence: TGTGCCAGCAGCTTAGAGTCCTGGAGCTATGGCTACACCTTC.

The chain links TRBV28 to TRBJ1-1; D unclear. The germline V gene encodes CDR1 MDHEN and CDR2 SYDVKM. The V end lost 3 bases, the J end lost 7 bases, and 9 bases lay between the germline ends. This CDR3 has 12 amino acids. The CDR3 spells CASSFFLVEAFF. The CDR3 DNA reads TGTGCCAGCAGTTTTTTTCTGGTTGAAGCTTTCTTT. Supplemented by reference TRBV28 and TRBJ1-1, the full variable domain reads DVKVTQSSRYLVKRTGEKVFLECVQDMDHENMFWYRQDPGLGLRLIYFSYDVKMKEKGDIPEGYSVSREKKERFSLILESASTNQTSMYLCASSFFLVEAFFGQGTRLTVV.

CDR3 DNA: TGTGCCTGGACGCTCGCGGCGGGTAACAATGAGCAGTTCTTC. It translates to CAWTLAAGNNEQFF. The chain combines TRBV30 with TRBJ2-1; D may be TRBD2 (5 bases). The V gene's germline CDR1 is GTSNPN and CDR2 SVGIG (reference sequence). V lost 4 bases and J lost 5, with 15 bases in between. The CDR3 spans 14 residues.

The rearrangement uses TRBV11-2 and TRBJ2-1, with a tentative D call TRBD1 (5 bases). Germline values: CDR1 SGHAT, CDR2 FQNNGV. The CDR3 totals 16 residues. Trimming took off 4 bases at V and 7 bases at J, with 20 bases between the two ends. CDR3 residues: CASSSLVRVGENEQFF. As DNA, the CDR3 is TGTGCCAGCAGCTCCCTCGTCAGGGTCGGAGAGAATGAGCAGTTCTTC.

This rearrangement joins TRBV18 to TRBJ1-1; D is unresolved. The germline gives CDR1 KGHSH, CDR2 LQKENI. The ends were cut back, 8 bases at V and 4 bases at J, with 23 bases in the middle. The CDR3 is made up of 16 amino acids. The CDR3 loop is CASRTGASGAGTEAFF. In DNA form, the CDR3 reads TGTGCCAGCCGCACCGGCGCCTCGGGAGCGGGCACTGAAGCTTTCTTT.

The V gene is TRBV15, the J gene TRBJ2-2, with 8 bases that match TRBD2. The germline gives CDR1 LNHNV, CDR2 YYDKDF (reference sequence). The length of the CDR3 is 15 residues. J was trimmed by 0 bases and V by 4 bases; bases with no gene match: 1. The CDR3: CATSTGGTNTGELFF. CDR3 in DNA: TGTGCCACCAGCACGGGGGGGACGAACACCGGGGAGCTGTTTTTT.

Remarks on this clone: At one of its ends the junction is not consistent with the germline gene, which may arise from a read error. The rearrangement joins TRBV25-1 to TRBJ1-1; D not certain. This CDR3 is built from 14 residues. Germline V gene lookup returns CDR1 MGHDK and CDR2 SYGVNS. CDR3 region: CASNEWTVNTEAFF. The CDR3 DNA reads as TGTGCCAGCAATGAATGGACGGTGAACACTGAAGCTTTCTTT.

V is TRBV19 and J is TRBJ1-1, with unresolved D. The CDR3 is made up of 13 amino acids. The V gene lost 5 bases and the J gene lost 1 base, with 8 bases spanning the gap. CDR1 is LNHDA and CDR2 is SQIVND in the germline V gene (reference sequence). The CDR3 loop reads CASSEERNTEAFF. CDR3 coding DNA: TGTGCCAGTAGTGAGGAGAGGAACACTGAAGCTTTCTTT. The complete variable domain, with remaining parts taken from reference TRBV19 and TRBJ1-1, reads DGGITQSPKYLFRKEGQNVTLSCEQNLNHDAMYWYRQDPGQGLRLIYYSQIVNDFQKGDIAEGYSVSREKKESFPLTVTSAQKNPTAFYLCASSEERNTEAFFGQGTRLTVV.

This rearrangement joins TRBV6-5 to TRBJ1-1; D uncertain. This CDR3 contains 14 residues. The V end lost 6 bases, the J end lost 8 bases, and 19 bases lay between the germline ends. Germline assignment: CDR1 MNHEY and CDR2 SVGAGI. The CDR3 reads CASSTDAGVQEAFF. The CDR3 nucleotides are TGTGCCAGCAGCACAGACGCGGGAGTTCAAGAAGCTTTCTTT.

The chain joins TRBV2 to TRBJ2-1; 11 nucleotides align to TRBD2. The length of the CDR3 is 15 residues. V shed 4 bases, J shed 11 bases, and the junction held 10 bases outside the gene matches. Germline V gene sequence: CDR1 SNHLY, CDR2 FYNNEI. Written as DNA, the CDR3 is TGTGCCAGCAGTGGAGTACTAGCGGGGGCCAACAAGCAGTTCTTC. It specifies CASSGVLAGANKQFF.

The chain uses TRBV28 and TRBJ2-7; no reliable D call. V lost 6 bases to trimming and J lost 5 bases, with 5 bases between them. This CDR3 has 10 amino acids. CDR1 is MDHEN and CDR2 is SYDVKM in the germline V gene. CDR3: CASRGHEQYF. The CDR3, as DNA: TGTGCCAGCAGAGGGCACGAGCAGTACTTC.

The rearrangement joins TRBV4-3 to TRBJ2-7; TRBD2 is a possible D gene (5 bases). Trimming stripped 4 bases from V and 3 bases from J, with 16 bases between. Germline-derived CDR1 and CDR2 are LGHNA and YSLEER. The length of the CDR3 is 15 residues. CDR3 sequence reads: CASSRTLGAGYEQYF. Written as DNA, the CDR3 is TGCGCCAGCAGCCGGACCCTGGGAGCAGGCTACGAGCAGTACTTC.

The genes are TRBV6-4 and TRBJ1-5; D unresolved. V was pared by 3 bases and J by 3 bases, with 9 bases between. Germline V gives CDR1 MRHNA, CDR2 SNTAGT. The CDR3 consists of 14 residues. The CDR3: CASSETGVNQPQHF. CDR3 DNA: TGTGCCAGCAGTGAGACCGGAGTCAATCAGCCCCAGCATTTT.

CDR3 residues: CASSLDGRLTNEKLFF. The CDR3 DNA reads as TGTGCCAGCAGCTTGGACGGGAGGCTCACTAATGAAAAACTGTTTTTT. This chain connects TRBV5-4 to TRBJ1-4; D is undetermined. The CDR3 totals 16 residues. The V end lost 0 bases, the J end lost 2 bases, and 11 bases lay between the germline ends. Germline CDR1 SGHNT, CDR2 YYREEE (reference sequence).